This is a list of T cell receptor beta chains from one sample in a study of OX40 agonist ivuxolimab in advanced cancers. Assay used: immunoSEQ multiplex PCR; TCRdb lists only in-frame clones, some missing. The sample consists of some 57,000 clones, almost 90% of them appearing once. Sample: CD4+ or CD8+ T cells sorted from blood, taken in a trial of the OX40 agonist ivuxolimab. The receptors originated from an adult with an advanced solid tumor such as melanoma, head and neck, liver or kidney cancer. Both conserved end residues are part of each CDR3. The D gene is left open where the match is weak. Only part of the rows carry a size: once, few, many, or a class if the clone is expanded.

j_gene | v_gene | abundance | d_gene | CDR3nt | CDR3aa
TRBJ2-2 | TRBV10-1 | few | NA | TGCGCCAGCAGTTCGACACCCACCGGGGAGCTGTTTTTT | CASSSTPTGELFF
TRBJ2-1 | TRBV7-8 | NA | TRBD2 | TGTGCCAGCAGATTAGGGACTAGCGGGCGTAGCTCCTACAATGAGCAGTTCTTC | CASRLGTSGRSSYNEQFF
TRBJ1-4 | TRBV28 | NA | NA | TGTGCCACCACACCGTTACGGGACAAACCTAATGAAAAACTGTTTTTT | CATTPLRDKPNEKLFF
TRBJ2-3 | TRBV2 | NA | TRBD2 | TGTGCCAGCAGTGAAGGGACTAGCGGCACAGATACGCAGTATTTT | CASSEGTSGTDTQYF
TRBJ2-2 | TRBV7-3 | once | NA | TGTGCCAGCAGCTTAACGCCCGGGGGTGGGGAGCTGTTTTTT | CASSLTPGGGELFF
TRBJ1-1 | TRBV5-1 | few | TRBD1 | TGCGCCAGCAGCCGAGGTCACAGGGGGCTTGTCACTGAAGCTTTCTTT | CASSRGHRGLVTEAFF
TRBJ1-1 | TRBV18 | NA | NA | TGTGCCAGCTCACAACAGGAGAACACTGAAGCTTTCTTT | CASSQQENTEAFF
TRBJ2-1 | TRBV6-5 | NA | NA | TGTGCCAGCAGTACTATACAGGGAGAGCAGTTCTTC | CASSTIQGEQFF
TRBJ2-4 | TRBV19 | NA | NA | TGTGCCAGTAGTATAGATTCAGTGATCATATCCAAAAACATTCAGTACTTC | CASSIDSVIISKNIQYF
TRBJ2-7 | TRBV10-1 | NA | TRBD1 | TGCGCCAGCAGTGACCCAGGGACAGGGTTATACGAGCAGTACTTC | CASSDPGTGLYEQYF
TRBJ2-5 | TRBV27 | NA | NA | TGTGCCAGCAGTTTGGGACCCGCGACGTACCAAGAGACCCAGTACTTC | CASSLGPATYQETQYF
TRBJ1-3 | TRBV27 | NA | NA | TGTGCCAGCAGTTTAAACAGGTCTGGAAACACCATATATTTT | CASSLNRSGNTIYF
TRBJ1-3 | TRBV5-3 | once | NA | TGTGCCAGAAGCTTGGCTCAGGGCCCTGGAAACACCATATATTTT | CARSLAQGPGNTIYF
TRBJ1-1 | TRBV7-3 | NA | NA | TGTGCCAGCAGCCTACCCGGGGGTTCCGAAGCTTTCTTT | CASSLPGGSEAFF
TRBJ2-7 | TRBV27 | NA | NA | TGTGCCAGCAGTTTAGGGGGCGGTACCTACGAGCAGTACTTC | CASSLGGGTYEQYF
TRBJ2-1 | TRBV6-4 | few | TRBD2 | TGTGCCAGCAGTCCGACTAGCGTCCACAATGAGCAGTTCTTC | CASSPTSVHNEQFF
TRBJ1-1 | TRBV6-6 | once | NA | TGTGCCGGCGCCGAGGGGGAGTCGAAGTGGGCTTTCTTT | CAGAEGESKWAFF
TRBJ2-1 | TRBV4-2 | NA | NA | TGTGCCAGCAGCCAAGATTTTGGAGGGAGTATGGGCAATGAGCAGTTCTTC | CASSQDFGGSMGNEQFF
TRBJ1-5 | TRBV7-9 | NA | NA | TGTGCCCCAAGTTGGGGAGGCAATCAGCCCCAGCATTTT | CAPSWGGNQPQHF
TRBJ2-7 | TRBV5-1 | NA | NA | TGCGCCAGCAGCTTGGAAGACGGAATCGAGCAGTACTTC | CASSLEDGIEQYF
TRBJ1-5 | TRBV19 | few | NA | TGTGCCAGTAGTCTACTGGGACTCCTCCAGCATTTT | CASSLLGLLQHF
TRBJ2-7 | TRBV27 | NA | NA | TGTGCCAGCAGTTTATCTGTCTCCGGGACAAACTTCTACGAGCAGTACTTC | CASSLSVSGTNFYEQYF
TRBJ1-4 | TRBV2 | NA | NA | TGTGCCAGCAGTGGGACATGGGGGCGTAATGAAAAACTGTTTTTT | CASSGTWGRNEKLFF
TRBJ1-1 | TRBV7-3 | NA | NA | TGTGCCAGCAGACCCTCGCCCGGGACTGAAGCTTTCTTT | CASRPSPGTEAFF
TRBJ1-3 | TRBV11-2 | few | NA | TGTGCCAGCAGCTTAGTACAGGGAAACACCATATATTTT | CASSLVQGNTIYF
TRBJ2-5 | TRBV5-5 | NA | TRBD1 | TGTGCCAGCAGCTTGAGAGGGGGCGGAGGGACCCAGTACTTC | CASSLRGGGGTQYF
TRBJ2-7 | TRBV30 | NA | NA | TGTGCCTGGAGTGTAAGGGATTACAGCGAGCAGTACTTC | CAWSVRDYSEQYF
TRBJ2-7 | TRBV2 | once | NA | TGTGCCACCGGGCGGGACAGAAACTACGAGCAGTACTTC | CATGRDRNYEQYF
TRBJ2-3 | TRBV10-1 | NA | NA | TGCGCCAGCAGTGAGTCCCAGGGGTCAGATACGCAGTATTTT | CASSESQGSDTQYF
TRBJ2-7 | TRBV6-4 | NA | TRBD2 | TGTGCCAGAAGGACTAGCGCTAGACACTACGAGCAGTACTTC | CARRTSARHYEQYF
TRBJ1-6 | TRBV5-1 | few | NA | TGCGCCAGCAGCTTGGGGACAGCGAATAATTCACCCCTCCACTTT | CASSLGTANNSPLHF